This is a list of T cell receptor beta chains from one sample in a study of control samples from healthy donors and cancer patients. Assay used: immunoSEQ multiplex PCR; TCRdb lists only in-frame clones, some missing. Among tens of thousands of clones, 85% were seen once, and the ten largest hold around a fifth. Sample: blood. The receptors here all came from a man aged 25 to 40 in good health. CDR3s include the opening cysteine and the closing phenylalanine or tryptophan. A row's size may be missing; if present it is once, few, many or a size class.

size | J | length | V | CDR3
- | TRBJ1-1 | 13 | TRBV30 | CAWGRTGNTEAFF
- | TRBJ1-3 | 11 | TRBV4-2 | CASSSGNTIYF
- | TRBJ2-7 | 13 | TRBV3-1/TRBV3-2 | CASSHGTGVKQYF
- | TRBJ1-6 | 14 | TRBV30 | CAWSPRGRNSPLHF
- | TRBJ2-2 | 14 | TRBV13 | CASSPRRRSGELFF
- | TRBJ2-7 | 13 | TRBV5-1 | CASSVPADGEQYF
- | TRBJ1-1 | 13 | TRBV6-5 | CASSNRVATEAFF
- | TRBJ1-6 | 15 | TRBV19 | CASSVSPRRGSPLHF
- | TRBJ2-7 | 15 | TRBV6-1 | CASSERTQRYYEQYF
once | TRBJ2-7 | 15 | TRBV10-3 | CAISTLRQGDYEQYF
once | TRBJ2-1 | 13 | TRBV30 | CAWRVSSYNEQFF
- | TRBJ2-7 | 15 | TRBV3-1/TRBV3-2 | CASSQDRQIRYEQYF
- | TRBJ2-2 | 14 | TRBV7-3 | CASSLKPGTGELFF
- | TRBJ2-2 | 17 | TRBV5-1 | CASSAYSSGANTGELFF
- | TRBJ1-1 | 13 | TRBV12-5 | CASGLAMNTEAFF
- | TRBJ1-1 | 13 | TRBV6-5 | CASNRGGDTEAFF
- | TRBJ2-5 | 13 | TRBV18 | CASSQGAKETQYF
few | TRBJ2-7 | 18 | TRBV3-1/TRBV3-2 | CASSHRSGTSGGAREQYF
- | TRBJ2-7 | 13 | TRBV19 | CASSMAQGYEQYF
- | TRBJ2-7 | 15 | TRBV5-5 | CASSSYSGGGYEQYF
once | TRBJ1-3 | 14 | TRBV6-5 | CASSRGTGKNTIYF
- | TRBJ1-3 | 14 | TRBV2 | CASSNRSPGNTIYF
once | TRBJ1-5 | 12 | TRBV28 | CASRSIHQPQHF
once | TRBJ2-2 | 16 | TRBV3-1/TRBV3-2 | CASSQERGQGVGELFF
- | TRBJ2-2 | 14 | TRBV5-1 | CASNEAGGGGELFF
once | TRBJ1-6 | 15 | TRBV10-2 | CASSDAGTYNSPLHF
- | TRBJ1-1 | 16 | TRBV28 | CASSPRQGGPNTEAFF
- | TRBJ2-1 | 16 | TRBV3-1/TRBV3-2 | CASSQARTDTYNEQFF
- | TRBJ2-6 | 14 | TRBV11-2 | CASSPFGGANVLTF
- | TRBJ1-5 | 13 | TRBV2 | CASSDRGNQPQHF
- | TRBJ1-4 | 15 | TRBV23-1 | CASSLAGADRGKLFF
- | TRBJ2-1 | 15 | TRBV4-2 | CASSQGGPGGNEQFF
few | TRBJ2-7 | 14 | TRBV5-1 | CASSLAADTYEQYF
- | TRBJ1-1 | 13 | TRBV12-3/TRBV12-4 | CASRSQGYTEAFF
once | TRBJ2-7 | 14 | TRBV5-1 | CASSYTGSDYEQYF
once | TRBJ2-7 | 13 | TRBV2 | CASRRGTGYEQYF
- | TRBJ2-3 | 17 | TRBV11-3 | CASSTPTSGGSTDTQYF
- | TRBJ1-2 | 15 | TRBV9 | CASSAPGQGVYGYTF
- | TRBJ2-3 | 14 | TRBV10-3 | CAINIAGNTDTQYF
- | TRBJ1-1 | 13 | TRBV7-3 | CASSFGRNTEAFF
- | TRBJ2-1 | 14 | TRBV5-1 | CASSLGARNNEQFF
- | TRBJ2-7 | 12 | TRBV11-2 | CASSFGGVEQYF
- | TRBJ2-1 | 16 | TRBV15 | CATSRGLTGPYNEQFF
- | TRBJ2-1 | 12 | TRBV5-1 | CASIAGTNEQFF
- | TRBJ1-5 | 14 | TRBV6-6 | CASRDGTRYQPQHF
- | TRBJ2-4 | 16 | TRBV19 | CASSHAGDLAKNIQYF
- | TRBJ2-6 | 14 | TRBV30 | CAWDRVPGANVLTF
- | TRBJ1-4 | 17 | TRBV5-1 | CASTRQGRFRPNEKLFF
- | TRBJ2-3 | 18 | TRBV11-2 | CASSEGTSGGNLADTQYF
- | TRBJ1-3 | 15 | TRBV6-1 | CASSDRRGLRNTIYF